The clone carrying this T cell receptor (beta chain) came up a few times. Its antigen is still unknown. V lost 4 bases to trimming and J lost 5 bases; unmatched junction nucleotides: 11. Germline-derived CDR1 and CDR2 are WSHSY and SAAADI. This CDR3 is built from 16 residues. This specimen belongs to a study of Graves' ophthalmopathy and Graves' hyperthyroidism. Study results and limitations: Most expanded clonotypes from thyroid (those above 0.001 frequency) were also found in blood. Ophthalmopathy progression predictions by the model showed 72.22% specificity and 70.59% sensitivity.

The authors enrolled newly diagnosed hyperthyroidism patients aged 18 to 65 with under 2 months' duration. RNA transcripts were the source from which TCR beta CDR3 regions were amplified. HTBI-primed RT-PCR formed the first round, and a multiplex PCR formed the second. TCRdb reanalysed the multiplex PCR reads using MiXCR and keeps one entry per CDR3 protein. The repertoire holds 1 million to 1.3 million distinct CDR3 sequences, with about 36% as singletons. The TCR was taken from an adult man with Graves' hyperthyroidism. The sample consisted of peripheral blood or thyroid tissue (not recorded which). The chain uses TRBV10-2 and TRBJ2-7, with 10 bases aligning to TRBD2. CDR3 in DNA: TGCGCCAGCAGTGCCGGCGAGCTAGCGGGAGCGGACGAGCAGTACTTC. Its translation is CASSAGELAGADEQYF.